One sample yielded the 7 T cell receptor beta chains listed below, sequenced in a study of CD8 T cells in Susac syndrome. The authors reverse transcribed about 0.45 to 1 ug RNA with random hexamers. MiXCR, run by TCRdb on the immunoSEQ multiplex PCR reads, gives a single entry per CDR3 protein. The repertoire holds 100,000 to 150,000 distinct CDR3 sequences, with under 96% as singletons. The sequencing sample was made of CD4+ T cells from PBMCs. These receptors came from a human donor with Susac syndrome.

The chain recombines TRBV2 with TRBJ2-6; possible D gene TRBD1, 5 bases. The CDR3 has 14 amino acids. Deletions cut 9 bases from V and 0 bases from J, with 9 bases between. Germline CDR1 SNHLY, CDR2 FYNNEI. Written as DNA, the CDR3 is TGTGCCAGTTTACAGGACTCTGGGGCCAACGTCCTGACTTTC. Translation gives CASLQDSGANVLTF.

The V gene is TRBV12-3 or TRBV12-4, the J gene TRBJ1-5; D is unresolved. Trimming removed 3 bases at V and 2 bases at J, with 8 bases between. The CDR3 loop spans 14 amino acids. The CDR3: CASSLGSGNQPQHF. CDR3 coding DNA: TGTGCCAGCAGTTTGGGTTCGGGCAATCAGCCCCAGCATTTT.

CDR3 DNA sequence: TGTGCCAGCAGCCAAGCTCTAGCGTTTGAGCAGTTCTTC. This translates into CASSQALAFEQFF. V usage is TRBV3-1 and J usage is TRBJ2-1, with a tentative D call TRBD2 (6 bases). V lost 1 base and J 9 bases, leaving 10 bases between the germline ends. Germline CDR1 is LGHDT and CDR2 is YNNKEL (reference sequence). The CDR3 loop spans 13 amino acids.

This clonotype was found once. The rearrangement links TRBV7-9 to TRBJ2-5, with D possibly matching TRBD1 (6 bases). This CDR3 contains 17 residues. V was cut by 5 bases and J by 3 bases, with 22 bases left in between. The germline gives CDR1 SEHNR, CDR2 FQNEAQ (reference sequence). CDR3 loop: CASSPGDQGPAKETQYF. CDR3 nucleotides: TGTGCCAGCAGCCCAGGGGACCAGGGACCGGCTAAAGAGACCCAGTACTTC.

The chain carries TRBV20-1 and TRBJ1-2, with a possible D match to TRBD1 (5 bases). The germline V gene has CDR1 DFQATT and CDR2 SNEGSKA (reference sequence). This CDR3 comprises 14 residues. V gave up 3 bases and J gave up 7 bases, with 18 bases separating them. The CDR3: CSASTEGSRGGYTF. CDR3 nucleotides: TGCAGTGCTAGCACCGAGGGGTCGAGGGGTGGCTACACCTTC.

This clonotype occurred once. The V call is TRBV7-6, the J call TRBJ2-1; no firm D call. Trimming left V 3 bases short and J 8 bases short, with 8 bases between. The CDR3 sequence is 12 residues long. Per the germline V gene, CDR1 is SGHVS and CDR2 is FNYEAQ. The CDR3 sequence: CASSLNRDEQFF. The CDR3 DNA sequence: TGTGCCAGCAGCTTGAACCGGGATGAGCAGTTCTTC.

The chain links TRBV1 to TRBJ2-5; TRBD1 is taken as the D call from the table, unchecked against the DNA. TRBV1 is labeled a pseudogene. The CDR3 consists of 16 residues. In DNA, the CDR3 is TGCACCAGCAGCCAAGATGACGGGGCCGTCCAAGAGACCCAGTACTTC. Amino acid sequence: CTSSQDDGAVQETQYF.